Listed here are 22 T cell receptor beta chains from one sample, sequenced in a study of CD8+ T cells in alopecia areata. Regarding treatment: oral pan-JAK inhibitor, 5-10 mg twice daily. Following RNA extraction, reverse transcription yielded cDNA that acted as the sequencing template. Generated by immunoSEQ multiplex PCR, the TCRdb table keeps only in-frame clones and is missing some. The sample holds roughly 200,000 clones; about 53% are singletons and the top ten take 9.5% to 14%. The sample here was CD8+ T cells sorted from blood, taken at week 24, from a patient treated with tofacitinib. Source of these receptors: a human donor with alopecia areata.

The CDR3 DNA reads as TGTGCCAGCAGCTTGGGCAGTGGCTACACCTTC. This encodes CASSLGSGYTF. The genes are TRBV7-6 and TRBJ1-2; the D is unclear. The CDR3 covers 11 residues. V was cut by 3 bases and J by 7 bases, with 6 bases left in between. The V gene's germline CDR1 is SGHVS and CDR2 FNYEAQ.

This chain links TRBV15 with TRBJ1-1; weak D call: TRBD1 (5 bases). This CDR3 is built from 13 residues. The V gene lost 9 bases and the J gene lost 5 bases, with 16 bases spanning the gap. Per the germline V gene, CDR1 is LNHNV and CDR2 is YYDKDF (reference sequence). The DNA of the CDR3 is TGTGCCACGGGGGAGGGTCTGCGGACTGAAGCTTTCTTT. Translating it yields CATGEGLRTEAFF.

V usage is TRBV7-9 and J usage is TRBJ2-3; D perhaps matches TRBD1 (6 bases). The CDR3 is 16 amino acids. V lost 9 bases to trimming and J lost 6 bases, with 25 bases between them. Germline CDR1 SEHNR, CDR2 FQNEAQ (reference sequence). CDR3 nucleotides: TGTGCCAGAGGGGGTTCAGGGGAAGCCGACCGGGATACGCAGTATTTT. It encodes CARGGSGEADRDTQYF. Variable domain in full (rest from reference TRBV7-9 and TRBJ2-3): DTGVSQNPRHKITKRGQNVTFRCDPISEHNRLYWYRQTLGQGPEFLTYFQNEAQLEKSRLLSDRFSAERPKGSFSTLEIQRTEQGDSAMYLCARGGSGEADRDTQYFGPGTRLTVL.

This clone was seen a handful of times. V usage is TRBV7-9 and J usage is TRBJ1-2; no reliable D call. Deletions cut 5 bases from V and 0 bases from J, with 10 bases between. Looked up from germline, CDR1 is SEHNR and CDR2 is FQNEAQ (reference sequence). There are 14 residues in the CDR3. The DNA of the CDR3 is TGTGCCAGCAGCCCCGACACTACTAACTATGGCTACACCTTC. Residues: CASSPDTTNYGYTF.

The chain combines TRBV7-6 with TRBJ1-1; 7 nucleotides line up with TRBD1. V lost 4 bases, J lost 7 bases, and 15 bases stayed unmatched. The CDR3 loop spans 16 amino acids. The germline V gene has CDR1 SGHVS and CDR2 FNYEAQ. The CDR3 spells CASSSATRGPGGEAFF. The CDR3 bases are TGTGCCAGCAGCTCAGCAACTAGGGGGCCTGGAGGTGAAGCTTTCTTT.

This clone showed up just once. A far larger clone is one nucleotide away, so this likely arose from a read error. The gene calls are TRBV7-6 and TRBJ2-7; 12 bases map to TRBD1. The germline gives CDR1 SGHVS, CDR2 FNYEAQ. V lost 4 bases to trimming and J lost 4 bases; unmatched junction nucleotides: 2. CDR3 length: 14 residues. CDR3 amino acids: CASSSGQGAYEQYF. Written as DNA, the CDR3 is TGTGCCAGCAGCTCGGGACAGGGGGCTTACGAGCAGTACTTC. The full variable domain, in which reference TRBV7-6 and TRBJ2-7 provide the parts outside the CDR3, is GAGVSQSPRYKVTKRGQDVALRCDPISGHVSLYWYRQALGQGPEFLTYFNYEAQQDKSGLPNDRFSAERPEGSISTLTIQRTEQRDSAMYRCASSSGQGAYEQYFGPGTRLTVT.

The CDR3 DNA reads TGTGCCAGCAGTGGAGCGAGTCAAGAGACCCAGTACTTC. Its protein is CASSGASQETQYF. The V and J genes are TRBV27 and TRBJ2-5; D remains ambiguous. The CDR3 is 13 amino acids. Germline CDR1 and CDR2: MNHEY and SMNVEV (reference sequence). Trimming stripped 5 bases from V and 2 bases from J, with 9 bases between.

This chain connects TRBV7-2 to TRBJ2-7, with D perhaps TRBD1 (6 bases). The CDR3 runs to 14 residues. Germline-derived CDR1 and CDR2 are SGHTA and FQGNSA. V lost 0 bases and J lost 5, with 11 bases in between. CDR3 DNA: TGTGCCAGCAGCTTAGCGGCAGGGGACCACGAGCAGTACTTC. Encoded protein: CASSLAAGDHEQYF.

This rearrangement joins TRBV6-6 to TRBJ2-7; D gene uncertain. Trimming left V 4 bases short and J 0 bases short, with 7 bases between. CDR1 is MNHNY and CDR2 is SVGAGI in the germline V gene (reference sequence). The CDR3 loop spans 13 amino acids. The CDR3 DNA reads TGTGCCAGCAGTTCCGCAGACTCCTACGAGCAGTACTTC. Amino acid sequence: CASSSADSYEQYF.

This clone was seen a few times. The chain employs TRBV13 and TRBJ2-1, with 11 bases aligning to TRBD2. Germline values: CDR1 PRHDT, CDR2 FYEKMQ (reference sequence). V shed 5 bases and J 5 bases; nucleotides not matched to a gene: 5. The CDR3 totals 15 residues. The CDR3 here is CASSLRLAGNNEQFF. The CDR3 DNA reads as TGTGCCAGCAGCCTAAGACTAGCGGGGAACAATGAGCAGTTCTTC.

The sample holds a few counts of this clone. This sequence joins TRBV10-2 and TRBJ2-6; D gene ambiguous. Trimming left V 2 bases short and J 0 bases short, with 8 bases between. Per germline, CDR1 WSHSY and CDR2 SAAADI. The CDR3 covers 16 residues. CDR3 sequence reads: CASSERLSSGANVLTF. The CDR3 nucleotides read TGCGCCAGCAGTGAGCGTCTATCCTCTGGGGCCAACGTCCTGACTTTC.

This clone was found a few times. The chain joins TRBV29-1 to TRBJ2-7; possible D gene TRBD2, 6 bases. Between the trimmed V and J ends, which lost 4 bases and 6 bases, there was a span of 19 bases. The CDR3 length is 14 residues. CDR1 SQVTM and CDR2 ANQGSEA come from the germline V gene. CDR3 DNA sequence: TGCAGCGTTGCAAGGGACTCCTTCCCCTCCGAGCAGTACTTC. This sequence encodes CSVARDSFPSEQYF.

This clone was detected only once. The genes are TRBV13 and TRBJ2-1; 13 bases are a match to TRBD2. The germline V gene encodes CDR1 PRHDT and CDR2 FYEKMQ (reference sequence). J lost 7 bases, V lost 5 bases, and 5 bases had no gene match. The CDR3 spans 15 residues. CDR3 amino acids: CASSQLAGGPNEQFF. CDR3 nucleotides: TGTGCCAGCAGCCAACTAGCGGGGGGGCCGAATGAGCAGTTCTTC.

The chain links TRBV19 to TRBJ2-1, with unresolved D. The length of the CDR3 is 13 residues. The V end lost 5 bases, the J end lost 7 bases, and 12 bases lay between the germline ends. Germline lookup yields CDR1 LNHDA and CDR2 SQIVND (reference sequence). This chain's CDR3 is CASSYLSGNEQFF. The CDR3 coding sequence is TGTGCCAGTAGTTACTTGTCCGGGAATGAGCAGTTCTTC.

This chain joins TRBV5-6 and TRBJ2-1, with D possibly matching TRBD1 (5 bases). Trimming removed 7 bases at V and 5 bases at J, with 10 bases between. CDR1 and CDR2 (germline): SGHDT, YYEEEE. This CDR3 is 12 amino acids long. The CDR3 sequence is CASQDKNNEQFF. The DNA for the CDR3 is TGTGCCAGCCAGGACAAGAACAATGAGCAGTTCTTC.

The chain links TRBV5-6 to TRBJ2-2; tentative D call: TRBD1 (5 bases). CDR1 is SGHDT, CDR2 YYEEEE, per germline. The CDR3 loop spans 14 amino acids. The V and J ends lost 4 bases and 1 base respectively, with 8 bases between them. CDR3 DNA: TGTGCCAGCAGCAAGGACAAGAACACCGGGGAGCTGTTTTTT. Translating it yields CASSKDKNTGELFF.

This rearrangement joins TRBV9 to TRBJ1-2; 11 nucleotides line up with TRBD1. CDR3 length equals 15 residues. Germline CDR1 reads SGDLS; CDR2 reads YYNGEE. V was pared by 3 bases and J by 4 bases, with 5 bases of the junction left unmatched. This CDR3 reads CASSEGQGGSYGYTF. CDR3 DNA: TGTGCCAGCAGCGAGGGACAGGGGGGAAGCTATGGCTACACCTTC. The complete variable domain, with remaining parts taken from reference TRBV9 and TRBJ1-2, reads DSGVTQTPKHLITATGQRVTLRCSPRSGDLSVYWYQQSLDQGLQFLIQYYNGEERAKGNILERFSAQQFPDLHSELNLSSLELGDSALYFCASSEGQGGSYGYTFGSGTRLTVV.

The CDR3 protein is CASREGDPQETQYF. The CDR3, as DNA: TGTGCCAGCAGGGAAGGGGACCCTCAAGAGACCCAGTACTTC. This sequence joins TRBV7-8 and TRBJ2-5, with D perhaps assigned TRBD1 or TRBD2 (5 bases each). This CDR3 contains 14 residues. V lost 6 bases to trimming and J lost 2 bases, with 13 bases between them. Germline CDR1 SGHVS, CDR2 FQNEAQ.

The chain links TRBV27 to TRBJ2-1, with D uncertain. V gave up 4 bases and J gave up 6 bases, with 7 bases separating them. CDR3 size: 12 residues. Germline CDR1 and CDR2: MNHEY and SMNVEV (reference sequence). The CDR3 sequence: CASSSGTNEQFF. In nucleotides, the CDR3 is TGTGCCAGCAGTTCCGGCACCAATGAGCAGTTCTTC.

The chain uses TRBV7-9 and TRBJ2-1, with D uncertain. V was trimmed by 5 bases and J by 9 bases, leaving 8 bases between them. This CDR3 contains 11 residues. The germline V gene encodes CDR1 SEHNR and CDR2 FQNEAQ (reference sequence). CDR3 sequence reads: CASSPRVEQFF. CDR3 bases: TGTGCCAGCAGCCCTCGCGTTGAGCAGTTCTTC.

This sequence joins TRBV11-2 and TRBJ2-7; no reliable D call. The V end was cut by 1 base, the J end by 5 bases, with 15 bases between. The CDR3 length is 15 residues. CDR1 and CDR2 (germline): SGHAT, FQNNGV. CDR3 protein: CASSLVGRSDDEQYF. In nucleotides, the CDR3 is TGTGCCAGCAGCTTAGTAGGCAGGTCGGACGACGAGCAGTACTTC.

In regard to this clone: The same CDR3 can be traced to other DNA sequences in this sample. V and J are TRBV4-3 and TRBJ2-1; D not resolved. V was shortened by 3 bases and J by 5 bases, with 8 bases between the two germline ends. CDR3 length: 13 residues. Germline V gene data show CDR1 as LGHNA and CDR2 as YSLEER. CDR3 DNA: TGCGCCAGCAGCCAGCACCTAAACAATGAGCAGTTCTTC. The encoded protein is CASSQHLNNEQFF.